Listed below are T cell receptor beta chains from one sample, sequenced in a study of T cell responses to AZD1222 COVID-19 vaccine. Data came from immunoSEQ multiplex PCR; TCRdb stores just in-frame clones and leaves some out. The repertoire holds 130,000 to 150,000 clones, with 85% to 95% as singletons. Here the sequenced sample was peripheral blood, taken after recovery from COVID-19. The receptors come from an adult who had recovered from COVID-19. Each CDR3 is given without its conserved first and last residue.

j_call | v_call | cdr3_length | cdr3_aa
TRBJ2-4 | TRBV27 | 15 | ASKVSGGRRAKNIQY
TRBJ2-1 | TRBV4-1 | 12 | ASSLAEINNEQF
TRBJ2-7 | TRBV19 | 12 | ASSIALSTHEQY
TRBJ2-7 | TRBV7-9 | 13 | ASSLEGGASYEQY
TRBJ2-2 | TRBV4-1 | 14 | ASSQDAKLNTGELF
TRBJ2-7 | TRBV14 | 12 | ASSPGGHGYEQY
TRBJ2-3 | TRBV28 | 13 | ASIKRGRFTDTQY
TRBJ1-6 | TRBV11-1 | 12 | ASSLAPLDSPLH
TRBJ2-5 | TRBV19 | 14 | ASSPGTGGLQETQY
TRBJ1-5 | TRBV15 | 15 | ATSRDVGGDSNQPQH
TRBJ2-6 | TRBV7-3 | 12 | ASSLYTGANVLT
TRBJ1-3 | TRBV3-1/TRBV3-2 | 13 | ASSQDPAAGNTIY
TRBJ2-5 | TRBV10-3 | 13 | AISRQGGIQETQY
TRBJ2-2 | TRBV9 | 17 | ASSANPGLADSNTGELF
TRBJ1-4 | TRBV5-1 | 14 | ASSVLGQGGNEKLF
TRBJ2-7 | TRBV11-2 | 13 | ASSLTGTSPYEQY
TRBJ2-7 | TRBV6-5 | 13 | ASSSMEAGGNEQY
TRBJ2-5 | TRBV9 | 13 | ASSAFDRDGETQY
TRBJ1-5 | TRBV28 | 13 | ASSLRRTSNQPQH
TRBJ1-1 | TRBV6-5 | 12 | ASIRDRRTTEAF
TRBJ1-1 | TRBV6-1 | 11 | ASSPPQHTEAF
TRBJ2-7 | TRBV5-1 | 13 | ASSLEVGGTYEQY
TRBJ2-7 | TRBV14 | 14 | ASSQGRRERPYEQY
TRBJ2-7 | TRBV6-5 | 13 | ASSYSLGSSYEQY